A single sample is the source of the 3 T cell receptor beta chains below, sequenced in a study of CD8 T cells in Susac syndrome. It was with random hexamers that about 0.45 to 1 ug RNA was reverse transcribed. TCRdb re-derived calls from the immunoSEQ multiplex PCR reads in MiXCR, one entry per CDR3 protein. In the table there are about 130,000 distinct CDR3 sequences, roughly 94% of which are singletons. The sequenced sample was CD4+ T cells from PBMCs. These receptors were taken from a human donor with multiple sclerosis.

This chain joins TRBV29-1 and TRBJ1-1; D unresolved. The germline CDR1 and CDR2 sequences are SQVTM and ANQGSEA. The CDR3 runs to 14 residues. V was pared by 4 bases and J by 1 base, with 13 bases between. For the CDR3, the DNA is TGCAGCGTTGGGGAAGGACGGCAGAACACTGAAGCTTTCTTT. Amino acid sequence: CSVGEGRQNTEAFF.

The V gene is TRBV2, the J gene TRBJ1-5; D gene unclear. The V gene lost 5 bases and the J gene lost 0 bases, with 11 bases spanning the gap. The CDR3 is 15 amino acids. The germline V gene has CDR1 SNHLY and CDR2 FYNNEI. CDR3 protein: CASSWQTYSNQPQHF. The DNA for the CDR3 is TGTGCCAGCAGTTGGCAGACATATAGCAATCAGCCCCAGCATTTT.

The CDR3 sequence: CASSFLRGDSPLHF. The CDR3 DNA reads TGTGCCAGCAGTTTTCTCAGGGGGGATTCACCCCTCCACTTT. The chain uses TRBV12-3 or TRBV12-4 and TRBJ1-6, with 7 bases fitting TRBD1. The CDR3 sequence is 14 residues long. J gave up 8 bases and V 3 bases, and 4 bases lay outside the gene matches.